The 16 T cell receptor beta chains below come from one sample, sequenced in a study of T cell responses to AZD1222 COVID-19 vaccine. Using immunoSEQ multiplex PCR, the repertoire was profiled, and TCRdb retains in-frame clones only, with some absent. The sample comprises about 99,000 clones, 90% to 95% of which are singletons, and roughly 42% rests with the top ten. This material consisted of peripheral blood, taken on day 0 of AZD1222 vaccination. All receptors come from an adult in good health.

V and J are TRBV27 and TRBJ2-3; possible D gene TRBD1, 5 bases. The V gene's germline CDR1 is MNHEY and CDR2 SMNVEV (reference sequence). The CDR3 extends over 16 amino acids. Trimming pared 0 bases from V and 2 bases from J, leaving 12 bases between. The CDR3, as DNA: TGTGCCAGCAGTTTATCTGGGGCTAGGTACACAGATACGCAGTATTTT. Translated: CASSLSGARYTDTQYF.

The rearrangement links TRBV7-9 to TRBJ1-1, with a tentative D call TRBD1 (5 bases). Looked up from germline, CDR1 is SEHNR and CDR2 is FQNEAQ (reference sequence). The CDR3 covers 14 residues. Trimming stripped 10 bases from V and 0 bases from J, with 15 bases between. This CDR3 reads CAINRPLMNTEAFF. The CDR3 region has the DNA TGTGCCATCAACAGGCCCCTTATGAACACTGAAGCTTTCTTT.

The rearrangement links TRBV7-3 to TRBJ2-7; TRBD2 might be the D (6 bases). The germline V and J ends were trimmed by 3 bases and 2 bases, with 26 bases remaining between them. CDR1 and CDR2 from the germline V gene are SGHTA and FQGTGA. The CDR3 covers 19 residues. This chain's CDR3 is CASSFSGWGGRLVAYEQYF. Written as DNA, the CDR3 is TGTGCCAGCAGCTTCTCGGGGTGGGGAGGACGACTAGTGGCCTACGAGCAGTACTTC.

V gene TRBV9 combines with J gene TRBJ1-1, with TRBD1 as a possible D gene (6 bases). CDR1 and CDR2 from the germline V gene are SGDLS and YYNGEE. The CDR3 is 14 residues long. V was pared by 0 bases and J by 6 bases, with 12 bases between. The CDR3 coding sequence is TGTGCCAGCAGCGTAGCCCCGACAGGAGCTGAAGCTTTCTTT. Protein: CASSVAPTGAEAFF. Together with reference TRBV9 and TRBJ1-1, the CDR3 gives the full variable domain: DSGVTQTPKHLITATGQRVTLRCSPRSGDLSVYWYQQSLDQGLQFLIQYYNGEERAKGNILERFSAQQFPDLHSELNLSSLELGDSALYFCASSVAPTGAEAFFGQGTRLTVV.

The chain employs TRBV12-5 and TRBJ2-1; 9 bases map to TRBD2. CDR1 is LGHNT, CDR2 FRNRAP, per germline. The length of the CDR3 is 15 residues. The junction had 7 bases not matched to a gene; V was cut back by 1 base and J by 9 bases. The CDR3 region is CASGLEVAGDGEQFF. For the CDR3, the DNA is TGTGCTAGTGGTTTGGAGGTAGCGGGAGACGGTGAGCAGTTCTTC.

The CDR3 nucleotides read TGTGCCAGCAGTGTCGGGGCCTCCTACGAGCAGTACTTC. Protein sequence: CASSVGASYEQYF. V is TRBV2 and J is TRBJ2-7, with D tentatively TRBD1 or TRBD2 (5 bases each). Trimming took 4 bases from V and 0 from J, leaving 7 bases between them. The CDR3 is 13 amino acids. Germline loops: CDR1 SNHLY, CDR2 FYNNEI.

This chain uses TRBV7-8 with TRBJ1-1; D gene ambiguous. Looked up from germline, CDR1 is SGHVS and CDR2 is FQNEAQ. Trimming cost V 1 base and J 3 bases, with 6 bases left between them. The CDR3 spans 13 residues. The CDR3: CASSLEDDTEAFF. The CDR3 bases are TGTGCCAGCAGCTTAGAGGATGACACTGAAGCTTTCTTT.

The chain has TRBV18 and TRBJ1-6, with unresolved D. The germline V and J ends were trimmed by 2 bases and 14 bases, with 16 bases remaining between them. Germline loops: CDR1 KGHSH, CDR2 LQKENI. The CDR3 consists of 14 residues. This chain's CDR3 is CASSPNGPLESLHF. The CDR3 DNA reads TGTGCCAGCTCACCAAATGGTCCCCTAGAATCCCTCCACTTT.

CDR3 sequence: CAISDRELDYEQYF. CDR3 nucleotides: TGTGCCATCAGTGACAGGGAGTTGGACTACGAGCAGTACTTC. The chain links TRBV10-3 to TRBJ2-7, with D possibly called TRBD1 or TRBD2 (5 bases each). The CDR3 runs to 14 residues. Between the trimmed V and J ends, which lost 3 bases and 3 bases, there was a span of 12 bases. The germline V gene has CDR1 ENHRY and CDR2 SYGVKD.

DNA for the CDR3: TGTGCCAGCAGAGCTCAGGGGGCTACCTATGGCTACACCTTC. Translated: CASRAQGATYGYTF. The chain employs TRBV28 and TRBJ1-2, with 8 bases matching TRBD1. Germline CDR1 reads MDHEN; CDR2 reads SYDVKM. The CDR3 has 14 residues. The trim removed 6 bases at V and 4 bases at J, leaving 7 bases unmatched.

The rearrangement links TRBV3-1 (or the pseudogene TRBV3-2) to TRBJ1-2, with D possibly TRBD1 on 5 matching bases. This CDR3 spans 13 amino acids. Trimming pared 0 bases from V and 8 bases from J, leaving 10 bases between. Germline CDR1 reads LGHDT; CDR2 reads YNNKEL (reference sequence). The CDR3 bases are TGTGCCAGCAGCCAAGACTGGGGGGTCGGCTACACCTTC. As protein: CASSQDWGVGYTF.

The rearrangement uses TRBV28 and TRBJ2-3, with D tentatively TRBD1 (5 bases). Germline CDR1 reads MDHEN; CDR2 reads SYDVKM. CDR3 length: 13 amino acids. Trimming cost V 3 bases and J 4 bases, with 8 bases left between them. The CDR3 sequence is CASSFPGSDTQYF. For the CDR3, the DNA is TGTGCCAGCAGTTTCCCAGGGTCAGATACGCAGTATTTT.

V usage is TRBV11-2 and J usage is TRBJ2-7; D is unresolved. This CDR3 spans 15 amino acids. Trimming left V 1 base short and J 3 bases short, with 13 bases between. Per the germline V gene, CDR1 is SGHAT and CDR2 is FQNNGV. CDR3 loop: CASSLARTLDYEQYF. In DNA form, the CDR3 reads TGTGCCAGCAGCTTAGCACGTACCCTAGACTACGAGCAGTACTTC.

V is TRBV30 and J is TRBJ2-3; perhaps TRBD1 as D (5 bases). The CDR3 length is 12 residues. Trimming removed 4 bases from V and 5 bases from J, with 10 bases in between. CDR1 is GTSNPN and CDR2 is SVGIG in the germline V gene (reference sequence). The CDR3 loop reads CAWTQGEDTQYF. CDR3 bases: TGTGCCTGGACTCAAGGGGAAGATACGCAGTATTTT.

The CDR3 loop reads CASSLDRFNEQYF. The CDR3 DNA is TGTGCCAGCAGCTTGGACCGCTTTAACGAGCAGTACTTC. The chain links TRBV7-3 to TRBJ2-7, with D uncertain. Germline CDR1 SGHTA, CDR2 FQGTGA. The germline V and J ends were trimmed by 3 bases and 5 bases, with 11 bases remaining between them. The CDR3 has 13 residues. Supplemented by reference TRBV7-3 and TRBJ2-7, the full variable domain reads GAGVSQTPSNKVTEKGKYVELRCDPISGHTALYWYRQSLGQGPEFLIYFQGTGAADDSGLPNDRFFAVRPEGSVSTLKIQRTERGDSAVYLCASSLDRFNEQYFGPGTRLTVT.

The rearrangement joins TRBV5-5 to TRBJ2-7, with 9 bases aligning to TRBD1. The CDR3 is made up of 14 amino acids. With V trimmed by 2 bases and J by 2 bases, 2 bases remained unmatched. Germline loops: CDR1 SGHKS, CDR2 YYEKEE (reference sequence). CDR3 region: CASSFRDRAYEQYF. In nucleotides, the CDR3 is TGTGCCAGCAGCTTCCGGGACAGGGCCTACGAGCAGTACTTC.